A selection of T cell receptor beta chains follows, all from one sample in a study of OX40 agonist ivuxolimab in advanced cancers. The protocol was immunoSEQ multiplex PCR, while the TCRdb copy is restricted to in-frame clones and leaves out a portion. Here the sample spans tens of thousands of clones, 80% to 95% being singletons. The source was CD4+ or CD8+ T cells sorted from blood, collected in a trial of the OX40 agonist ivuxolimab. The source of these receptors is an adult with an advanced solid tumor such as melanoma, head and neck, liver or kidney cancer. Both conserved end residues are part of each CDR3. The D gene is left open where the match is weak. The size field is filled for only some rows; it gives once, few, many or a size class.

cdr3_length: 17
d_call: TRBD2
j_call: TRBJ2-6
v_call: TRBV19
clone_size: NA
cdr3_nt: TGTGCCAGTGAAACCCTAGCGGGAGTAGGTGGGGCCAACGTCCTGACTTTC
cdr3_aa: CASETLAGVGGANVLTF

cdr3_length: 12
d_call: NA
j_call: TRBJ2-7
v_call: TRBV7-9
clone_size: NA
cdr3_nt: TGTGCCAGCAGCTTACTCAATTACGAGCAGTACTTC
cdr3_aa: CASSLLNYEQYF

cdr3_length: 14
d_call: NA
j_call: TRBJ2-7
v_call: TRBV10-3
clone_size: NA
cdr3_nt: TGTGCCATCAGTGTACAGGGCGGGCTAGACGAGCAGTACTTC
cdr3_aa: CAISVQGGLDEQYF

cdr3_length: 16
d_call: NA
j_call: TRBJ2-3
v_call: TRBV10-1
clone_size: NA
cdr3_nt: TGCGCCAGCAGTGAGCCGGGGCTAGCAAATACAGATACGCAGTATTTT
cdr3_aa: CASSEPGLANTDTQYF

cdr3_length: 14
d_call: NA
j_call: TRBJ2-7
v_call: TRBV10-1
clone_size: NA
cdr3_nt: TGCGCCAGCAGTGGTACGGGGAGGTCCTACGAGCAGTACTTC
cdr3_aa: CASSGTGRSYEQYF

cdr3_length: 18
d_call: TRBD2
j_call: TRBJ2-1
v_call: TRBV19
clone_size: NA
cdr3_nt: TGTGCCAGTAGTGCGGGACTAGCGGGAGGGAGCTCCTACAATGAGCAGTTCTTC
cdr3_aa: CASSAGLAGGSSYNEQFF

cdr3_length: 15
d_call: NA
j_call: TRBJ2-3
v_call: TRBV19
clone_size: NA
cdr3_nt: TGTGCCAGTAGTATAAGGGGTCAGATAGCCGATACGCAGTATTTT
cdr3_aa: CASSIRGQIADTQYF

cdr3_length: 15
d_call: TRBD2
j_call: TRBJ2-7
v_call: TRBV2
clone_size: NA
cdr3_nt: TGTGCCAGCAGTCGGATAGCGGGAGGCTCCTACGAGCAGTACTTC
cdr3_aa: CASSRIAGGSYEQYF

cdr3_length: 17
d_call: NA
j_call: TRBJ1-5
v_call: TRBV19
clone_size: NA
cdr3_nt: TGTGCCAGTAGTATGCTTGGACAGATAAATAGCAATCAGCCCCAGCATTTT
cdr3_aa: CASSMLGQINSNQPQHF

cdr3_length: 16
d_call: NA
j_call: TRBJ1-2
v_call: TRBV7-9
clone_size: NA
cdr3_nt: TGTGCCAGCAGCTCGAGGCCCCAGGGTTCGAGGCATGGCTACACCTTC
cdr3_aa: CASSSRPQGSRHGYTF

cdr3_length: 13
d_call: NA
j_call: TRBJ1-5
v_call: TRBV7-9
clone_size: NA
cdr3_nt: TGTGCCAGCAGCTTAGTGGAGGATCAGCCCCAGCATTTT
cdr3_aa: CASSLVEDQPQHF

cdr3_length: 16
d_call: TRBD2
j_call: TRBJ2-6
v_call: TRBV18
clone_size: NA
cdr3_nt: TGTGCCAGCTCACCAGGGGGGGACTCTGGGGCCAACGTCCTGACTTTC
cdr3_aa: CASSPGGDSGANVLTF

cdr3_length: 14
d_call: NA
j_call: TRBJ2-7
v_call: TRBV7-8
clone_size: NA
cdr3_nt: TGTGCCAGCGGAAGAACTGGGGGGCGAGGCGAGCAGTACTTC
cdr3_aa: CASGRTGGRGEQYF

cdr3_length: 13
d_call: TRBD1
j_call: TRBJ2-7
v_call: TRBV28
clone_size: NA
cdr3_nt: TGTGCCAGCAGTTCCGGACAGGGGGCTTGGCAGTACTTC
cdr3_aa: CASSSGQGAWQYF

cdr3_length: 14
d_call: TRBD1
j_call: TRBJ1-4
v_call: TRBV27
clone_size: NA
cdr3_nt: TGTGCCAGCCGAATCGGACAGGGGTATGAAAAACTGTTTTTT
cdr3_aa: CASRIGQGYEKLFF

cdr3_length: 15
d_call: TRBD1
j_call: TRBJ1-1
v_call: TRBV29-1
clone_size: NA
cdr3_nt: TGCAGCGCGTTAGGGCAACAGGGGGGGCTTACTGAAGCTTTCTTT
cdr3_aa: CSALGQQGGLTEAFF

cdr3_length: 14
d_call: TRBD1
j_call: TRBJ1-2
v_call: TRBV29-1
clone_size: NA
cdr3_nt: TGCAGCGTGAACAGGGGCGGGGGCTTCTATGGCTACACCTTC
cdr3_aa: CSVNRGGGFYGYTF

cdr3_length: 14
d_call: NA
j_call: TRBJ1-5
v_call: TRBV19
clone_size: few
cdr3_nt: TGTGCCAGTAGTGCGCCAGGAAACAATCAGCCCCAGCATTTT
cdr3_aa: CASSAPGNNQPQHF

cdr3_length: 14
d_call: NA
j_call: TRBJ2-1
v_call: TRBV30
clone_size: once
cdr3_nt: TGTGCCTGGAGTGTACAATTAACAGATTGCGAGCAGTTCTTC
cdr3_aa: CAWSVQLTDCEQFF

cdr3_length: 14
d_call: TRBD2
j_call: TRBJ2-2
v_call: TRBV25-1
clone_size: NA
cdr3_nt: TGTGCCAGCAGACTAGCGGGATCGACCGGGGAGCTGTTTTTT
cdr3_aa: CASRLAGSTGELFF

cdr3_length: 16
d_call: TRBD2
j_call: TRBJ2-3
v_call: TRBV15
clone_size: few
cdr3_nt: TGTGCCACCAGCACCCCCCTAGCGGCCAGCACAGATACGCAGTATTTT
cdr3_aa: CATSTPLAASTDTQYF

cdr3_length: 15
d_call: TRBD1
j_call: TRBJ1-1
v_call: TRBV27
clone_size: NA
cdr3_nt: TGTGCCAGCAGTTTATCCCGACAGGGGCAAGCTGAAGCTTTCTTT
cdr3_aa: CASSLSRQGQAEAFF

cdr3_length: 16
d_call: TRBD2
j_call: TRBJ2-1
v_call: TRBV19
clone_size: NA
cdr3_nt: TGTGCCAGTAGTATAGTTGCGGGAGGGAGGTACAATGAGCAGTTCTTC
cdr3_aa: CASSIVAGGRYNEQFF

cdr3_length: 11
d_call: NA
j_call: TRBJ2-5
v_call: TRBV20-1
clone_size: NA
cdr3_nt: TGCAGTGCTAGAGAAGGAGGGACCCAGTACTTC
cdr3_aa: CSAREGGTQYF

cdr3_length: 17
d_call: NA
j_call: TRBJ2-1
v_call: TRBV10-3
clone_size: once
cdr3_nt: TGTGCCATCAGTGAGTCCGTTTTCGGCAGCGCGAACAATGAGCAGTTCTTC
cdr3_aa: CAISESVFGSANNEQFF

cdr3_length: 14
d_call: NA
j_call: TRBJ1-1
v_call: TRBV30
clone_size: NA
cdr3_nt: TGTGCCTGGAGCCAGAGGGGAGGGAACACTGAAGCTTTCTTT
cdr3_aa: CAWSQRGGNTEAFF

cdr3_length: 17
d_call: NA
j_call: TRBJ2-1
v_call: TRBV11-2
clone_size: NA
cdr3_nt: TGTGCCAGCACCCGAGTGGGGGCCTCAAACTCCTACAATGAGCAGTTCTTC
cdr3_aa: CASTRVGASNSYNEQFF

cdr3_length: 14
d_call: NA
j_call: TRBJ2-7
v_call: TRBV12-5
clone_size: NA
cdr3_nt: TGTGCTAGTGGTACCCGACAGGCCGGGGGGGAGCAGTACTTC
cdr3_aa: CASGTRQAGGEQYF

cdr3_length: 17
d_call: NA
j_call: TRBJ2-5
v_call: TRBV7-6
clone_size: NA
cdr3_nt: TGTGCCAGCAGCCCCTTAAATACTAGGAGTGTTCAAGAGACCCAGTACTTC
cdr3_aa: CASSPLNTRSVQETQYF

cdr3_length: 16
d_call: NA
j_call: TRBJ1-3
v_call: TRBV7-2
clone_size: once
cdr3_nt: TGTGCCAGCAGCTTAGAGTACTCGGGTACCGGAAACACCATATATTTT
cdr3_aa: CASSLEYSGTGNTIYF

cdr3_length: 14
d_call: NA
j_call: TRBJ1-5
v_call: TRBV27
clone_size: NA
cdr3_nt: TGTGCCAGCAGGGGTTTCGATAGCAATCAGCCCCAGCATTTT
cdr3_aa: CASRGFDSNQPQHF

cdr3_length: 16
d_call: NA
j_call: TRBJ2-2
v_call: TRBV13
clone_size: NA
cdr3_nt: TGTGCCAGCAGCTTAGGCGGGCTGACGAACACCGGGGAGCTGTTTTTT
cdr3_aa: CASSLGGLTNTGELFF

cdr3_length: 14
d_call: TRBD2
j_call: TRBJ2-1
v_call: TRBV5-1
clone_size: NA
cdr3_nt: TGCGCCAGCAAGGGACTAGCGGGAGACAATGAGCAGTTCTTC
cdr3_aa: CASKGLAGDNEQFF

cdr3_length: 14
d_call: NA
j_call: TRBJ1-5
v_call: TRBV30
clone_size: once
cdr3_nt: TGTGCCTGGAGTGTACTAGGGTTGAGTCAGCCCCAGCATTTT
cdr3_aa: CAWSVLGLSQPQHF

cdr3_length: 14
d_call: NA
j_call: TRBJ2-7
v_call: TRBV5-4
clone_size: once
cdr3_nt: TGTGCCAGCAGCTTAGGCAGAAGCTCCTACGAGCAGTACTTC
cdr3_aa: CASSLGRSSYEQYF

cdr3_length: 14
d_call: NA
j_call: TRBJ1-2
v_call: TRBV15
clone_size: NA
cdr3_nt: TGTGCCACCAGCAGAGATAGGACGGACTATGGCTACACCTTC
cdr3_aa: CATSRDRTDYGYTF

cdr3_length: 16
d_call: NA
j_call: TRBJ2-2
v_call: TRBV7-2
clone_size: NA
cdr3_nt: TGTGCCAGCAGCCCCGGAGGGCAGGCGAACACCGGGGAGCTGTTTTTT
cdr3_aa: CASSPGGQANTGELFF

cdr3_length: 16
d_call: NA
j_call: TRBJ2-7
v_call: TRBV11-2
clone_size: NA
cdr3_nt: TGTGCCAGCAGCTTTTCCGGGGCGAAAATCTCCTACGAGCAGTACTTC
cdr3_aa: CASSFSGAKISYEQYF

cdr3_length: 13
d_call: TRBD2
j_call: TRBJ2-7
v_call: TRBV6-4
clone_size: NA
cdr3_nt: TGTGCCAGCAGTGACGCTCGGGGGGACGAGCAGTACTTC
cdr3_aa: CASSDARGDEQYF

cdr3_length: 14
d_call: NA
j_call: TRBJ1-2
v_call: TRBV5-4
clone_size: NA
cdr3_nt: TGTGCCAGCAGCTTCGCGGGGCTCGGCTATGGCTACACCTTC
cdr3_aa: CASSFAGLGYGYTF

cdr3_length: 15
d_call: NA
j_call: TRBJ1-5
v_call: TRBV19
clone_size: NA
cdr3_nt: TGTGCCAGCAAAGGTTCGCCGTATAGCAATCAGCCCCAGCATTTT
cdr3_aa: CASKGSPYSNQPQHF

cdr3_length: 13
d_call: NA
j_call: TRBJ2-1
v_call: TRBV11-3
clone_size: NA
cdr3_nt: TGTGCCAGCAGCTTTCTAACCTACAATGAGCAGTTCTTC
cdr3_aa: CASSFLTYNEQFF

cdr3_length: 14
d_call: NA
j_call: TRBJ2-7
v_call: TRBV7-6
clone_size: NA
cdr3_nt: TGTGCCAGCAGCCCGTCGCCGGATTCCTACGAGCAGTACTTC
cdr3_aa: CASSPSPDSYEQYF

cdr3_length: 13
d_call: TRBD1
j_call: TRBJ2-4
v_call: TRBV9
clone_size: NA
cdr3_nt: TGTGCCAGCAGTTCCAAACCTACAGGGGCGGCATACTTC
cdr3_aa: CASSSKPTGAAYF

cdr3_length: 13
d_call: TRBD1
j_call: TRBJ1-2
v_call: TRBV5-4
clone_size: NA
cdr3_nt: TGTGCCAGCAGCTTGGGACAGGGGAGAGGCTACACCTTC
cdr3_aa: CASSLGQGRGYTF

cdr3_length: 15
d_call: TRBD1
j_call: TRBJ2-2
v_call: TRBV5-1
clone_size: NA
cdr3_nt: TGCGCCAGCAGCTTACAGGGGGCTGACACCGGGGAGCTGTTTTTT
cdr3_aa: CASSLQGADTGELFF

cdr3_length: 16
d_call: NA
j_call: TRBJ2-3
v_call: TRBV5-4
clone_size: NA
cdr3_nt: TGTGCCAGCAGCCCTCCGGCTGGGCGTAGCACAGATACGCAGTATTTT
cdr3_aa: CASSPPAGRSTDTQYF

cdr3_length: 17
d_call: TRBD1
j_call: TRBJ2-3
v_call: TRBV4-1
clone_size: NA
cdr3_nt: TGCGCCAGCAGCCAAACTTCTGGACAGGCCGCGGCAGATACGCAGTATTTT
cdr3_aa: CASSQTSGQAAADTQYF

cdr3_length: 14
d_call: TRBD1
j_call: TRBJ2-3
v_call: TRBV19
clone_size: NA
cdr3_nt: TGTGCCAGTAGTATGTCGCAAACAGGGGCGACCCCGTATTTT
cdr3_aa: CASSMSQTGATPYF

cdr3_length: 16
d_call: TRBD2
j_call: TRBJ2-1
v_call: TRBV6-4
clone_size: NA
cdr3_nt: TGTGCCAGCAAGGACACAGCGGGAGGGCCTTGGGAAGAGCAGTTCTTC
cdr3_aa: CASKDTAGGPWEEQFF

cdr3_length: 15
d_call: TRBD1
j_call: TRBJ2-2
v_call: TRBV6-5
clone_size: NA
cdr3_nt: TGTGCCAGCAGCTCAGTGGGGACAGGGGGCTGGGAGCTGTTTTTT
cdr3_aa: CASSSVGTGGWELFF

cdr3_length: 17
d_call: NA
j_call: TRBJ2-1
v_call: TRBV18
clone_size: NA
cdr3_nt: TGTGCCAGCTCACCATACGATCTAGCCCTAACTTACAATGAGCAGTTCTTC
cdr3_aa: CASSPYDLALTYNEQFF

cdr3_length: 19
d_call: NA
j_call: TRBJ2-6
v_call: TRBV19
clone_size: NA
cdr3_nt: TGTGCCAGTAGTATAGCGTCCCACACCGTATCCCTCGGGGCCAACGTCCTGACTTTC
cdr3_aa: CASSIASHTVSLGANVLTF

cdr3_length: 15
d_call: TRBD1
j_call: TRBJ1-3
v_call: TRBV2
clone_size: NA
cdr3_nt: TGTGCCAGCAGCATTCAGGGGGCGTCTGGAAACACCATATATTTT
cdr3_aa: CASSIQGASGNTIYF

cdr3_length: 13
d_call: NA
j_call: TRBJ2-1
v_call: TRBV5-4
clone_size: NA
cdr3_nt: TGTGCCAGCAGCTCCCGGATCAACAATGAGCAGTTCTTC
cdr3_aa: CASSSRINNEQFF

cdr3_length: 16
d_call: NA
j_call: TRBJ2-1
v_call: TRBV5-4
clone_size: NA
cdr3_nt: TGTGCCAGCAGCTTTGGGGGAACTAGACCCTACAATGAGCAGTTCTTC
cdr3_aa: CASSFGGTRPYNEQFF

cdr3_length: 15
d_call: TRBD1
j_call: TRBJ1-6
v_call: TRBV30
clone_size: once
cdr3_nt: TGTGCCTGGAGCGGGACAGGGGGAGGGAATTCACCCCTCCACTTT
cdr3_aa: CAWSGTGGGNSPLHF